This T cell receptor beta chain was recorded in a study of blood T cell repertoires in COVID-19. Sequenced by immunoSEQ multiplex PCR; TCRdb stores in-frame clones only, minus some. The repertoire consists of over 250,000 clones, with approximately 91% occurring once and the leading ten covering around 13%. Unmatched junction bases numbered 10, after V lost 1 base and J lost 5 bases. CDR1 and CDR2 (germline): LGHNA, YSLEER. This CDR3 is built from 16 residues. The receptor was isolated from a woman aged 60-75 years with acute or convalescent COVID-19. The chain uses TRBV4-3 and TRBJ2-5; 7 positions match TRBD2. The material sequenced was peripheral blood. The DNA of the CDR3 is TGCGCCAGCAGCCAAGCCGGACTAGTGAGCTTGGAGACCCAGTACTTC. Protein sequence: CASSQAGLVSLETQYF.